This T cell receptor beta chain was captured in a study of control samples from healthy donors and cancer patients. Clones were read by immunoSEQ multiplex PCR, and TCRdb kept only the in-frame ones, dropping some. The data hold more than 50,000 clones, with about nine tenths observed a single time. The CDR3 contains 13 residues. V lost 2 bases to trimming and J lost 5 bases; unmatched junction nucleotides: 0. Germline-derived CDR1 and CDR2 are SEHNR and FQNEAQ (reference sequence). The V and J genes are TRBV7-9 and TRBJ2-1; 7 nucleotides match TRBD2. The sequencing sample was made of PBMCs. This sequence originates from a woman aged 45-65 years with colorectal cancer. CDR3 DNA sequence: TGTGCCAGCAGCTTACTAGCGGACAATGAGCAGTTCTTC. Translated: CASSLLADNEQFF. Full variable domain (rest looked up from reference TRBV7-9 and TRBJ2-1): DTGVSQNPRHKITKRGQNVTFRCDPISEHNRLYWYRQTLGQGPEFLTYFQNEAQLEKSRLLSDRFSAERPKGSFSTLEIQRTEQGDSAMYLCASSLLADNEQFFGPGTRLTVL.